A selection of T cell receptor beta chains follows, all from one sample in a study of circulating CD8 cells and anti-PD-1 response in melanoma. TCRdb used MiXCR to reprocess the reads, holding one entry per CDR3 protein. The profile shows roughly 2,200 distinct CDR3 sequences, roughly 7.1% of them singletons. Source: CD8+ T cells from PBMCs, taken at baseline or after one month of anti-PD-1 therapy (not recorded which). The source is a human donor with melanoma. Each CDR3 is given with its conserved first and last residue. The D gene is left open where the match is weak. A row's size may be missing; if present it is once, few, many or a size class.

D: TRBD1
J: TRBJ2-7
size: medium-sized
V: TRBV27
DNA: TGTGCCAGCAGTTTATCGACAGGGGGGTACGAGCAGTACTTC
CDR3: CASSLSTGGYEQYF

D: -
J: TRBJ2-7
size: medium-sized
V: TRBV27
DNA: TGTGCCAGCAGTGCCCTGGTGGGCTCCTACGAGCAGTACTTC
CDR3: CASSALVGSYEQYF

D: TRBD2
J: TRBJ2-7
size: medium-sized
V: TRBV28
DNA: TGTGCCAGCAGTTTCGCGGGAGGCTACGAGCAGTACTTC
CDR3: CASSFAGGYEQYF

D: -
J: TRBJ2-2
size: medium-sized
V: TRBV4-1
DNA: TGCGCCAGCAGCCTCTACACAGGAACCGGGGAGCTGTTTTTT
CDR3: CASSLYTGTGELFF

D: TRBD2
J: TRBJ2-1
size: medium-sized
V: TRBV11-2
DNA: TGTGCCAGCAGCTTCCCGGGGGGGGGCTACAATGAGCAGTTCTTC
CDR3: CASSFPGGGYNEQFF

D: -
J: TRBJ1-1
size: medium-sized
V: TRBV5-5
DNA: TGTGCCAGCAGCTTGGCAGGGTCCACTGAAGCTTTCTTT
CDR3: CASSLAGSTEAFF

D: -
J: TRBJ2-2
size: medium-sized
V: TRBV9
DNA: TGTGCCAGCAGCCTTCGCTTGGAGGGGTCCACCGGGGAGCTGTTTTTT
CDR3: CASSLRLEGSTGELFF

D: -
J: TRBJ2-1
size: medium-sized
V: TRBV19
DNA: TGTGCCAGTAGTCCCACGACTAGTTACAATGAGCAGTTCTTC
CDR3: CASSPTTSYNEQFF

D: -
J: TRBJ2-1
size: large
V: TRBV19
DNA: TGTGCCAGTAACCCCCACACCGCCTACAATGAGCAGTTCTTC
CDR3: CASNPHTAYNEQFF

D: -
J: TRBJ2-7
size: few
V: TRBV9
DNA: TGTGCCAGCAGCGTAGAGGCGGGGTACGAGCAGTACTTC
CDR3: CASSVEAGYEQYF

D: TRBD2
J: TRBJ2-1
size: medium-sized
V: TRBV19
DNA: TGTGCCAGTAGTATTGGCGGGGGCTCCTACAATGAGCAGTTCTTC
CDR3: CASSIGGGSYNEQFF

D: -
J: TRBJ2-7
size: medium-sized
V: TRBV28
DNA: TGTGCCAGCAGTTTAGAGGGCAGGGCTTCCTACGAGCAGTACTTC
CDR3: CASSLEGRASYEQYF

D: TRBD1
J: TRBJ2-7
size: medium-sized
V: TRBV19
DNA: TGTGCCAGTAGTATAGCACAGGGGGGCTACGAGCAGTACTTC
CDR3: CASSIAQGGYEQYF

D: -
J: TRBJ1-2
size: -
V: TRBV19
DNA: TGTGCCAGTAGTCCAGACCTGACGGCTAACTATGGCTACACCTTC
CDR3: CASSPDLTANYGYTF

D: -
J: TRBJ2-7
size: few
V: TRBV20-1
DNA: TGCAGTGCCACCGACAGGATGAGCTCCTACGAGCAGTACTTC
CDR3: CSATDRMSSYEQYF

D: TRBD2
J: TRBJ2-3
size: medium-sized
V: TRBV9
DNA: TGTGCCAGCAGCGTAGGACTAGCGGGGGGCACAGATACGCAGTATTTT
CDR3: CASSVGLAGGTDTQYF

D: -
J: TRBJ2-7
size: medium-sized
V: TRBV5-4
DNA: TGTGCCAGCAGCTTTTCAACGGGAGCCTACGAGCAGTACTTC
CDR3: CASSFSTGAYEQYF

D: -
J: TRBJ2-7
size: medium-sized
V: TRBV28
DNA: TGTGCCAGCAGCCCTCCCTACGAGCAGTACTTC
CDR3: CASSPPYEQYF

D: -
J: TRBJ2-7
size: large
V: TRBV9
DNA: TGTGCCAGCAGCGCCCCTCCGGCCTCGGGCGAGCAGTACTTC
CDR3: CASSAPPASGEQYF

D: -
J: TRBJ2-1
size: medium-sized
V: TRBV2
DNA: TGTGCCGGGGGGACTTCAGAGCAGTTCTTC
CDR3: CAGGTSEQFF

D: TRBD2
J: TRBJ2-7
size: medium-sized
V: TRBV27
DNA: TGTGCCAGCGCACCGGGACTAGTTTTTGACGAGCAGTACTTC
CDR3: CASAPGLVFDEQYF

D: -
J: TRBJ1-1
size: -
V: TRBV5-4
DNA: TGTGCCAGCAGCTTGGGGCAGATGAACACTGAAGCTTTCTTT
CDR3: CASSLGQMNTEAFF

D: TRBD2
J: TRBJ2-1
size: -
V: TRBV9
DNA: TGTGCCAGCAGCGTAGAGTGGACTAGCGGGGATGAGCAGTTCTTC
CDR3: CASSVEWTSGDEQFF

D: -
J: TRBJ2-1
size: medium-sized
V: TRBV7-6
DNA: TGTGCCAGCAGCTTTGGGGCCTACAATGAGCAGTTCTTC
CDR3: CASSFGAYNEQFF